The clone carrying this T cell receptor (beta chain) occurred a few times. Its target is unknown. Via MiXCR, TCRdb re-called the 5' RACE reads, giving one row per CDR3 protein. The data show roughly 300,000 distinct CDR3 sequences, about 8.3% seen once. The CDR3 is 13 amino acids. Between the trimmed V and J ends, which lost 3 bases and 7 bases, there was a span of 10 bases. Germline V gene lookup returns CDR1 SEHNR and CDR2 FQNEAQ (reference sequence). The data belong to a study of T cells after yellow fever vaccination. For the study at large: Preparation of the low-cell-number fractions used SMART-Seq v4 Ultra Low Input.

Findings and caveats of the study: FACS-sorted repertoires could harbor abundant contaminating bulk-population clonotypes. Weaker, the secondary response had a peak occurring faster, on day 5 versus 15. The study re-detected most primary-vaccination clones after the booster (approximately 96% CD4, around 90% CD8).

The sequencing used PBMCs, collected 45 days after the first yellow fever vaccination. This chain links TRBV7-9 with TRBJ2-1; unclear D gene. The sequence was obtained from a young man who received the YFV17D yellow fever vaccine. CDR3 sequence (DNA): TGTGCCAGCAGCTTCTCTCAGTGGAATGAGCAGTTCTTC. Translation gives CASSFSQWNEQFF. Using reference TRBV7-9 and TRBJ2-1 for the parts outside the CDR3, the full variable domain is DTGVSQNPRHKITKRGQNVTFRCDPISEHNRLYWYRQTLGQGPEFLTYFQNEAQLEKSRLLSDRFSAERPKGSFSTLEIQRTEQGDSAMYLCASSFSQWNEQFFGPGTRLTVL.